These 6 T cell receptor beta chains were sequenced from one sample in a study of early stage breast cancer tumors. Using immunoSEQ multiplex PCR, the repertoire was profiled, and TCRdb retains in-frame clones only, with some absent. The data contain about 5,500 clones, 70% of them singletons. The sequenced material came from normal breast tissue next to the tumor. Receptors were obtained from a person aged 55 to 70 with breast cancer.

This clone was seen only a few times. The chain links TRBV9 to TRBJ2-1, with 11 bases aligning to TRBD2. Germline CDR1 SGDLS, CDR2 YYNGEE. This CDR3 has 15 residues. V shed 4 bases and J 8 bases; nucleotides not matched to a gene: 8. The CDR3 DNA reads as TGTGCCAGCAGCCCACTAGCGGGGGTTGCCTATGAGCAGTTCTTC. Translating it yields CASSPLAGVAYEQFF.

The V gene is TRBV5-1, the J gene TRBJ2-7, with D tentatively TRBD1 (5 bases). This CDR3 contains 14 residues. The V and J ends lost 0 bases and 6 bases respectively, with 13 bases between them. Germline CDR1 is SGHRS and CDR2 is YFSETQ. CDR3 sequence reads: CASSLEWGFGEQYF. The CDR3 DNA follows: TGCGCCAGCAGCTTGGAGTGGGGCTTTGGCGAGCAGTACTTC.

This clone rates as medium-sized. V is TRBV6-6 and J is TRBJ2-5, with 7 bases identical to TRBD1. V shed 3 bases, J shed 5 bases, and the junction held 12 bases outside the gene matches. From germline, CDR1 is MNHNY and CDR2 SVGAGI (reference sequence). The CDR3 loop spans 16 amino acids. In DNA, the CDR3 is TGTGCCAGCAGTTATCGTGAAGGGGGCCCAACGGAGACCCAGTACTTC. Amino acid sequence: CASSYREGGPTETQYF.

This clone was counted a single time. CDR3 nucleotide sequence: TGTGCCAGCAGCGAAAACTACGAGCAGTACTTC. It yields the protein CASSENYEQYF. The chain employs TRBV5-5 and TRBJ2-7; no firm D call. Germline CDR1 reads SGHKS; CDR2 reads YYEKEE (reference sequence). V lost 4 bases to trimming and J lost 3 bases, with 5 bases between them. The CDR3 is 11 residues long. Using reference TRBV5-5 and TRBJ2-7 for the parts outside the CDR3, the full variable domain is DAGVTQSPTHLIKTRGQQVTLRCSPISGHKSVSWYQQVLGQGPQFIFQYYEKEERGRGNFPDRFSARQFPNYSSELNVNALLLGDSALYLCASSENYEQYFGPGTRLTVT.

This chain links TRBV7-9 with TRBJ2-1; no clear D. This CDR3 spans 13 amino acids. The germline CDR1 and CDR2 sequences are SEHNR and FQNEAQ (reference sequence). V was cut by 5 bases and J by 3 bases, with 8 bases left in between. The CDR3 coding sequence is TGTGCCAGCAGCCGACCTGGCTACAATGAGCAGTTCTTC. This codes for CASSRPGYNEQFF.

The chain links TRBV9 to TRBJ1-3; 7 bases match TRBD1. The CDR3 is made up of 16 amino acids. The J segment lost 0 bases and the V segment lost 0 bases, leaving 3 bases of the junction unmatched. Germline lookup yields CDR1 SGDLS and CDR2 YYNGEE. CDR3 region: CASSVGGGSSGNTIYF. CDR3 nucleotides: TGTGCCAGCAGCGTAGGAGGGGGCAGCTCTGGAAACACCATATATTTT.